A single T cell receptor beta chain is shown here with its context. The data are from a study of control samples from healthy donors and cancer patients. Clones were sequenced by immunoSEQ multiplex PCR, and TCRdb holds only the in-frame ones, with some missing. The sample contains roughly 180,000 clones, 90% to 95% of which appear only once. CDR3 length: 11 residues. Germline CDR1 reads ENHRY; CDR2 reads SYGVKD. Trimming took 3 bases from V and 7 from J, leaving 5 bases between them. J is TRBJ2-3 and V is TRBV10-3; no definite D call. The sequence derives from a woman aged 18-29 years in good health. Sequencing was done on a sample of blood. This chain's CDR3 is CAISDSNTQYF. CDR3 DNA: TGTGCCATCAGTGATTCGAATACGCAGTATTTT.